A selection of T cell receptor beta chains follows, all from one sample in a study of cytomegalovirus exposure and HLA in healthy donors. Data came from immunoSEQ multiplex PCR; TCRdb stores just in-frame clones and leaves some out. The repertoire holds approximately 170,000 clones, with 70% to 80% as singletons. The sample comprised PBMCs. The receptors were gathered from a man in his forties in good health and CMV-seronegative. Each CDR3 is given with its conserved first and last residue. The D gene is left open where the match is weak.

J,D,V,CDR3
TRBJ2-3,TRBD2,TRBV18,CASSPSAGGTDTQYF
TRBJ2-7,TRBD2,TRBV27,CASSLSAGGLDEQYF
TRBJ1-5,TRBD1,TRBV15,CATSRDRTGRQPQHF
TRBJ1-2,-,TRBV9,CASSVPGGYTF
TRBJ2-7,TRBD1,TRBV28,CASRSPGTAIYEQYF
TRBJ1-5,-,TRBV19,CASSIVDSISPQHF
TRBJ1-2,TRBD1,TRBV7-2,CASSLGQGAYGYTF
TRBJ2-5,TRBD1,TRBV5-1,CASSRPTGSEETQYF
TRBJ1-5,-,TRBV7-6,CASSLDRAQPQHF
TRBJ1-5,TRBD1,TRBV27,CASSPGQGAYQPQHF
TRBJ1-1,-,TRBV7-3,CASSITQGTEAFF
TRBJ2-2,-,TRBV4-1,CASSQGIGGTGELFF
TRBJ1-5,-,TRBV6-5,CASRKGVGDQPQHF
TRBJ1-2,-,TRBV29-1,CSVRGPGDGYTF
TRBJ1-5,TRBD1,TRBV19,CASSTRQGGSNQPQHF
-,TRBD1,TRBV5-1,CASSFTTGAYEQYF
TRBJ2-7,-,TRBV27,CASSLSGRAHEQYF
TRBJ1-2,TRBD1,TRBV16,CASSLGQAYGYTF
TRBJ2-3,-,TRBV5-1,CASSDGTSTDTQYF
TRBJ2-6,TRBD1,TRBV5-8,CASSLVGGALAGANGLTF
TRBJ1-6,-,TRBV30,CAWGGWTNSPLHF
TRBJ2-5,-,TRBV11-1,CASSFSRGQETQYF
TRBJ2-3,TRBD2,TRBV5-1,CASSRGGDADTQYF
TRBJ1-4,TRBD1,TRBV6-6,CATLGGDSNEKLFF
TRBJ2-3,TRBD2,TRBV4-1,CASSPGLARITDTQYF
TRBJ2-2,TRBD2,TRBV7-6,CASSLEAGGRAHTGELFF
TRBJ1-4,-,TRBV7-9,CASSHPQGSDEKLFF
TRBJ2-1,TRBD2,TRBV5-1,CASSFLAGSEYNEQFF
TRBJ2-1,TRBD2,TRBV19,CASKGTITAGGTYNEQFF
TRBJ1-2,-,TRBV19,CASSIVPGGTNYGYTF
TRBJ2-1,TRBD2,TRBV19,CASSSRVAGGYEQFF
TRBJ1-4,TRBD1,TRBV19,CASSKAPYRGGNEKLFF
TRBJ1-1,-,TRBV6-5,CASSGTEAFF
TRBJ1-1,-,TRBV6-5,CASSSGALNTEAFF
TRBJ2-6,TRBD1,TRBV2,CASRTGTENVLTF
TRBJ1-5,-,TRBV5-1,CASSLDQGNQPQHF
TRBJ2-1,-,TRBV6-5,CASSYGGSSYNEQFF
TRBJ2-7,TRBD2,TRBV5-4,CASSLEAGRAYEQYF
TRBJ2-7,TRBD2,TRBV6-5,CASRSSGGTYEQYF
TRBJ2-3,-,TRBV4-1,CASSQEAGFTDTQYF
TRBJ1-6,-,TRBV5-8,CASSFGGANSPLHF
TRBJ1-1,-,TRBV7-9,CASSFPNTEAFF
TRBJ2-3,-,TRBV2,CASRTDPTDTQYF
TRBJ2-1,TRBD2,TRBV28,CASTLTSGFMRNEQFF
TRBJ1-5,TRBD1,TRBV29-1,CSAGQGGQPQHF
TRBJ2-2,TRBD1,TRBV5-1,CASRPGTGGTGELFF
TRBJ2-5,-,TRBV10-3,CAISALGQSIKETQYF
TRBJ2-2,TRBD2,TRBV5-5,CASSRAGGVTGELFF
TRBJ1-5,-,TRBV28,CASRPPGPNQPQHF